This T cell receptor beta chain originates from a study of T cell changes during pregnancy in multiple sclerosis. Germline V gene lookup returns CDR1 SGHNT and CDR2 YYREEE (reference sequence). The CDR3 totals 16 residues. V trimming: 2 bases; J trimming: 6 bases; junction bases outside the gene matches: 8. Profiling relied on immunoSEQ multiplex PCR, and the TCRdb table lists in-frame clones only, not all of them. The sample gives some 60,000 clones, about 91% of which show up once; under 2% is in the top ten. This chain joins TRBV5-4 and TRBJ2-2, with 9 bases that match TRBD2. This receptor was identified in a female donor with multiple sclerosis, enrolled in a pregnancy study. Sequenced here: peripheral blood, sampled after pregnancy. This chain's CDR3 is CASSFGAGGGAGELFF. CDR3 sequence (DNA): TGTGCCAGCAGCTTCGGAGCGGGGGGAGGGGCCGGGGAGCTGTTTTTT.